Listed below are T cell receptor beta chains from one sample, sequenced in a study of T cells after yellow fever vaccination. A single record per CDR3 protein comes from TCRdb applying MiXCR to the 5' RACE reads. In the table there are roughly 150,000 distinct CDR3 sequences, under 8% of which are singletons. The source material was CD4+ T cells sorted from PBMCs, sampled 10 days after the yellow fever booster vaccination. These receptors all come from a man aged 30-40 years who received the YFV17D yellow fever vaccine. Both conserved end residues are part of each CDR3. The order of the fields is J gene, V gene, clone size, D gene, CDR3 DNA, CDR3 protein. D genes are given only for firm matches. Part of the rows lack a size; the others show once, few, many or a class for expanded clones.

J gene: TRBJ2-7; V gene: TRBV20-1; clone size: many; D gene: NA; CDR3 DNA: TGCAGTGCTAGAGATCTTCGGGCTACCTCCTACGAGCAGTACTTC; CDR3 protein: CSARDLRATSYEQYF
J gene: TRBJ2-2; V gene: TRBV7-2; clone size: many; D gene: TRBD1; CDR3 DNA: TGTGCCAGCAGCTTGGACAGGGGGCGCGGGGAGCTGTTTTTT; CDR3 protein: CASSLDRGRGELFF
J gene: TRBJ2-3; V gene: TRBV5-1; clone size: NA; D gene: TRBD1; CDR3 DNA: TGCGCCAGCACCGACCAGGGGGCAGAAGATACGCAGTATTTT; CDR3 protein: CASTDQGAEDTQYF
J gene: TRBJ2-3; V gene: TRBV7-8; clone size: NA; D gene: NA; CDR3 DNA: TGTGCCAGCAGCCCCCTCGCGGTCGGGGCGGGAGATACGCAGTATTTT; CDR3 protein: CASSPLAVGAGDTQYF
J gene: TRBJ2-5; V gene: TRBV4-3; clone size: many; D gene: TRBD2; CDR3 DNA: TGCGCCAGCAGCGGCGGGAGAGGTGGAGAGACCCAGTACTTC; CDR3 protein: CASSGGRGGETQYF
J gene: TRBJ2-3; V gene: TRBV5-6; clone size: many; D gene: TRBD2; CDR3 DNA: TGTGCCAGCAGCACCTTCACTAGCGGGAGGCCAGATACGCAGTATTTT; CDR3 protein: CASSTFTSGRPDTQYF
J gene: TRBJ2-1; V gene: TRBV5-1; clone size: many; D gene: NA; CDR3 DNA: TGCGCCAGCAGCTTGCCTAGTAAGAATGAGCAGTTCTTC; CDR3 protein: CASSLPSKNEQFF
J gene: TRBJ2-2; V gene: TRBV6-5; clone size: NA; D gene: TRBD1; CDR3 DNA: TGTGCCAGCAGTTATAGACAGGGGGCGCCCACCGGGGAGCTGTTTTTT; CDR3 protein: CASSYRQGAPTGELFF
J gene: TRBJ2-2; V gene: TRBV12-3/TRBV12-4; clone size: many; D gene: NA; CDR3 DNA: TGTGCCAGCCAACTAGCCAGGGGGGAGCTGTTTTTT; CDR3 protein: CASQLARGELFF
J gene: TRBJ2-5; V gene: TRBV20-1; clone size: many; D gene: NA; CDR3 DNA: TGCAGTGCTAGAAGCAGGGGTTGGGAGACCCAGTACTTC; CDR3 protein: CSARSRGWETQYF
J gene: TRBJ2-1; V gene: TRBV12-3/TRBV12-4; clone size: NA; D gene: NA; CDR3 DNA: TGTGCCAGCTCCCTCCCCGGGACTTGGAATGAGCAGTTCTTC; CDR3 protein: CASSLPGTWNEQFF
J gene: TRBJ2-7; V gene: TRBV20-1; clone size: many; D gene: TRBD1; CDR3 DNA: TGCAGTGCTCGCCCCCTTGAGACAGGGACGTACGAGCAGTACTTC; CDR3 protein: CSARPLETGTYEQYF
J gene: TRBJ2-5; V gene: TRBV7-2; clone size: many; D gene: NA; CDR3 DNA: TGTGCCAGCAGCCTACGACAGGTTGGCGAGACCCAGTACTTC; CDR3 protein: CASSLRQVGETQYF
J gene: TRBJ2-5; V gene: TRBV5-4; clone size: many; D gene: TRBD2; CDR3 DNA: TGTGCCAGCAGCTCGGGACTAGCGGGAACCGTCGACTTC; CDR3 protein: CASSSGLAGTVDF
J gene: TRBJ2-1; V gene: TRBV5-1; clone size: many; D gene: TRBD2; CDR3 DNA: TGCGCCAGCAGCGGGGTAGCGGGGGCCTACAATGAGCAGTTCTTC; CDR3 protein: CASSGVAGAYNEQFF
J gene: TRBJ1-2; V gene: TRBV7-3; clone size: many; D gene: NA; CDR3 DNA: TGTGCCAGCAGCTTTGCGCCCACAGGGAACTATGGCTACACCTTC; CDR3 protein: CASSFAPTGNYGYTF
J gene: TRBJ2-3; V gene: TRBV7-8; clone size: many; D gene: NA; CDR3 DNA: TGTGCCAGCTACTCGGGATCTTACACAGATACGCAGTATTTT; CDR3 protein: CASYSGSYTDTQYF
J gene: TRBJ2-6; V gene: TRBV9; clone size: many; D gene: NA; CDR3 DNA: TGTGCCAGCAGCGTAGGGGGAGCTGGGGCCAACGTCCTGACTTTC; CDR3 protein: CASSVGGAGANVLTF
J gene: TRBJ2-7; V gene: TRBV25-1; clone size: many; D gene: NA; CDR3 DNA: TGTGCCAGCAGTGAGGGATCTCACCGGGATCGGGCCTACGAGCAGTACTTC; CDR3 protein: CASSEGSHRDRAYEQYF
J gene: TRBJ2-2; V gene: TRBV30; clone size: many; D gene: NA; CDR3 DNA: TGTGCCTGGATTTGGGGCGGGGAGCTGTTTTTT; CDR3 protein: CAWIWGGELFF